The 17 T cell receptor beta chains below come from one sample, sequenced in a study of breast tumors, draining lymph nodes, adjacent tissues. Breast cancer patients provided tissue from their axillary draining lymph nodes. TCRdb recomputed calls from the multiplex PCR reads with MiXCR, one row per CDR3 protein. This table holds some 230,000 distinct CDR3 sequences, 30% to 35% found once. The specimen was axillary lymph node tissue. These receptors were taken from a female donor with breast cancer. Some clones in this sample may be carry-over from other donors' samples.

This clonotype has just a few counts. A much larger clone lies one base from this, so it may be a read error. The V and J genes are TRBV12-5 and TRBJ2-1; D is perhaps TRBD1 or TRBD2 (5 bases each). The germline CDR1 and CDR2 sequences are LGHNT and FRNRAP. This CDR3 has 12 residues. The CDR3 sequence is CAGGDGFDEQFF. CDR3 nucleotides: TGTGCTGGTGGGGACGGTTTCGATGAGCAGTTCTTC.

With respect to this clonotype: A much larger clone differs by one base, so this may be a read error. This rearrangement joins TRBV11-2 to TRBJ2-3; tentative D call: TRBD1 (6 bases). The V gene's germline CDR1 is SGHAT and CDR2 FQNNGV. Between the trimmed V and J ends, which lost 10 bases and 2 bases, there was a span of 16 bases. This CDR3 spans 14 amino acids. CDR3 DNA sequence: TGTGCCATAAGAACCCGGGACAACACAGATACGCAGTATTTT. This translates into CAIRTRDNTDTQYF.

There are many counts of this clonotype. This chain connects TRBV20-1 to TRBJ2-3; 7 bases are shared with TRBD2. The CDR3 is made up of 14 amino acids. The germline V gene encodes CDR1 DFQATT and CDR2 SNEGSKA (reference sequence). The V segment lost 6 bases and the J segment 1 base; nucleotides outside the gene matches: 7. The CDR3 sequence: CSANSGERTDTQYF. The DNA for the CDR3 is TGCAGTGCAAACAGCGGGGAACGCACAGATACGCAGTATTTT.

This clonotype was seen repeatedly, ten times or more. This sequence joins TRBV2 and TRBJ2-1; 8 bases agree with TRBD2. CDR3 size: 13 residues. The V and J ends lost 6 bases and 5 bases, in that order; junction bases with no gene match: 3. In germline, CDR1 is SNHLY, CDR2 FYNNEI. The CDR3 nucleotides are TGTGCCAGCAGACTAGCGGAGAACAATGAGCAGTTCTTC. Amino acid sequence: CASRLAENNEQFF.

About this clonotype itself: A read error may explain this, as a much larger clone is one base away. This chain joins TRBV18 and TRBJ2-2, with a tentative D call TRBD1 (6 bases). CDR3 length: 15 amino acids. Germline values: CDR1 KGHSH, CDR2 LQKENI. This CDR3 is CASSPKTGSTGERFF. The CDR3 nucleotides read TGTGCCAGCTCACCAAAAACAGGGTCCACCGGGGAGCGGTTTTTT.

At least ten counts were recorded for this clonotype. The chain recombines TRBV6-2 or TRBV6-3 with TRBJ1-4; D is possibly TRBD1 (5 bases). The CDR3 consists of 13 residues. Germline V gives CDR1 MNHEY, CDR2 SVGEGT. Trimming removed 2 bases from V and 6 bases from J, with 7 bases in between. CDR3 bases: TGTGCCAGCAGTTACGGAGGGGATGAAAAACTGTTTTTT. Protein: CASSYGGDEKLFF.

The rearrangement uses TRBV28 and TRBJ2-2; TRBD2 aligns across 8 bases. Germline assignment: CDR1 MDHEN and CDR2 SYDVKM. The J segment lost 4 bases and the V segment lost 3 bases, leaving 4 bases of the junction unmatched. The CDR3 is 15 amino acids. The CDR3 reads CASSLGLVFTGELFF. The CDR3 bases are TGTGCCAGCAGTTTGGGACTAGTTTTCACCGGGGAGCTGTTTTTT.

The chain links TRBV24-1 to TRBJ2-3, with TRBD1 matching over 11 bases. The germline V gene encodes CDR1 KGHDR and CDR2 SFDVKD. Trimming took 3 bases from V and 5 from J; bases not matched to a gene: 6. The CDR3 runs to 16 residues. For the CDR3, the DNA is TGTGCCACCAGTGATCTTGGGACAGGGGGGAGAGATACGCAGTATTTT. Amino acids: CATSDLGTGGRDTQYF.

J is TRBJ2-3 and V is TRBV6-1; TRBD1 matches at 8 bases. Germline-derived CDR1 and CDR2 are MNHNS and SASEGT. With 5 bases clipped from V and 6 bases from J, the junction kept 7 bases outside the gene matches. The CDR3 has 14 residues. The chain's CDR3 is CASSSGGAGDTQYF. DNA of the CDR3: TGTGCCAGCAGTTCAGGGGGCGCGGGGGATACGCAGTATTTT.

This clonotype occurred a few times. The chain combines TRBV5-4 with TRBJ2-4; a weak D match, TRBD1 (6 bases). Germline CDR1 reads SGHNT; CDR2 reads YYREEE (reference sequence). The CDR3 spans 12 residues. The V end was cut by 4 bases, the J end by 8 bases, with 10 bases between. The CDR3 bases are TGTGCCAGCAGCCTCAGGGGAGACATTCAGTACTTC. It encodes CASSLRGDIQYF.

The rearrangement uses TRBV20-1 and TRBJ2-5; TRBD2 agrees at 15 bases. The CDR3 runs to 17 residues. Germline-derived CDR1 and CDR2 are DFQATT and SNEGSKA (reference sequence). The trim removed 6 bases at V and 5 bases at J, leaving 13 bases unmatched. The CDR3 DNA is TGCAGTGCCAGTAGCAGGACTAGCGGGAGGGCCGTGGAGACCCAGTACTTC. Translation gives CSASSRTSGRAVETQYF.

This clonotype was detected many times. V and J are TRBV10-3 and TRBJ2-3, with 11 positions matching TRBD2. The CDR3 runs to 14 residues. Trimming at V came to 10 bases and at J to 4 bases, leaving 7 bases not matched to a gene. Germline V gene sequence: CDR1 ENHRY, CDR2 SYGVKD. The CDR3 nucleotides read TGTGCCACCGCAGCTAGCGGGGGGCCAGATACGCAGTATTTT. Amino acid sequence: CATAASGGPDTQYF.

The gene calls are TRBV20-1 and TRBJ1-6; D is uncertain. Germline V lookup: CDR1 DFQATT, CDR2 SNEGSKA (reference sequence). Trimming took off 0 bases at V and 7 bases at J, with 4 bases between the two ends. The CDR3 is 12 amino acids. The DNA for the CDR3 is TGCAGTGCTAGAGAGGGGAATTCACCCCTCCACTTT. As protein: CSAREGNSPLHF.

The chain carries TRBV12-5 and TRBJ2-5, with 7 bases that match TRBD1. After removal of 6 bases from V and 3 bases from J, the junction contained 4 bases not matched to a gene. CDR1 is LGHNT and CDR2 is FRNRAP in the germline V gene. The CDR3 loop spans 13 amino acids. In DNA, the CDR3 is TGTGCTAGTGGCAAACAGGGGAAAGAGACCCAGTACTTC. It is translated as CASGKQGKETQYF. The complete variable domain, with remaining parts taken from reference TRBV12-5 and TRBJ2-5, reads DARVTQTPRHKVTEMGQEVTMRCQPILGHNTVFWYRQTMMQGLELLAYFRNRAPLDDSGMPKDRFSAEMPDATLATLKIQPSEPRDSAVYFCASGKQGKETQYFGPGTRLLVL.

The genes are TRBV6-1 and TRBJ2-1; D unclear. Germline CDR1 MNHNS, CDR2 SASEGT. The CDR3 is 15 amino acids. With 6 bases removed from V and 4 bases from J, the gap between germline ends came to 16 bases. The CDR3 region has the DNA TGTGCCAGCAGAAACTACCAGCCCCCTTACAATGAGCAGTTCTTC. Translation: CASRNYQPPYNEQFF.

The J gene is TRBJ2-1, the V gene TRBV10-1; 10 bases map to TRBD2. The CDR3 is 14 amino acids. V gave up 7 bases and J gave up 7 bases; unmatched junction bases: 7. Per the germline V gene, CDR1 is WNHNN and CDR2 is SYGVQD (reference sequence). The CDR3 nucleotides are TGCGCCAGCAACCCCGGGACTAGCGTTAATGAGCAGTTCTTC. Translating it yields CASNPGTSVNEQFF.

This clonotype was detected only a few times. This may come from a read error, since a much larger clone is one base off. The CDR3 DNA reads as TGCAGTGCTAGAGTAGTCTTGGGAGGAGCCTACACCTTC. This codes for CSARVVLGGAYTF. The chain joins TRBV20-1 to TRBJ1-2; the D is unclear. Germline CDR1 and CDR2: DFQATT and SNEGSKA (reference sequence). This CDR3 has 13 amino acids. Trimming shortened V by 1 base and J by 10 bases, and 16 bases separated the two germline ends.